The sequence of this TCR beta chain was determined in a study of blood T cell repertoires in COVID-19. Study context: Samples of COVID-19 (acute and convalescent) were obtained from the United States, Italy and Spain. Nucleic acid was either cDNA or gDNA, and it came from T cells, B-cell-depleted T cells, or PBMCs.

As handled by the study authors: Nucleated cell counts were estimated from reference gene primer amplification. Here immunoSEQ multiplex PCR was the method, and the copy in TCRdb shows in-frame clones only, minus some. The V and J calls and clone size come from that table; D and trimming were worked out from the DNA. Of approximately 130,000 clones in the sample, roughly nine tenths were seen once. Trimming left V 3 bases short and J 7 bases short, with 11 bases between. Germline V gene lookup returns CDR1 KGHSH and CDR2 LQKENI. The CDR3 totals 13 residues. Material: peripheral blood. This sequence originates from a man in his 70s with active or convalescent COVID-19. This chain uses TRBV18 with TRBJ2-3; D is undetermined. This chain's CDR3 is CASSPGATNTQYF. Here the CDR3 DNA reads TGTGCCAGCTCACCCGGAGCCACTAATACGCAGTATTTT.